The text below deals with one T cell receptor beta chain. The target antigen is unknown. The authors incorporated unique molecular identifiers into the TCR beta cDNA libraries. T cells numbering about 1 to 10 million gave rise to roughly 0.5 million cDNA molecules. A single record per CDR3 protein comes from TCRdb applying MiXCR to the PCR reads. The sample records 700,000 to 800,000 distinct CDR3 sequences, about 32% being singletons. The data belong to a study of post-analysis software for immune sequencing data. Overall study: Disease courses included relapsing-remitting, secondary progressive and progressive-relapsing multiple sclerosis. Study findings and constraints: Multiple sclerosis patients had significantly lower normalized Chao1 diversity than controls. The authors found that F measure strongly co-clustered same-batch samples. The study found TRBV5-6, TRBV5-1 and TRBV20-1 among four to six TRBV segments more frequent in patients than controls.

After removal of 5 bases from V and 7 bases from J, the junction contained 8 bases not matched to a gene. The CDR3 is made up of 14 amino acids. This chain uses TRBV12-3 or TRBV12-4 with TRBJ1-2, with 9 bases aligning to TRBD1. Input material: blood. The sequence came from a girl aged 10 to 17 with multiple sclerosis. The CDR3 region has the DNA TGTGCCAGCAGTGGACAGGGGAAGGTATCTGGCTACACCTTC. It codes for CASSGQGKVSGYTF.